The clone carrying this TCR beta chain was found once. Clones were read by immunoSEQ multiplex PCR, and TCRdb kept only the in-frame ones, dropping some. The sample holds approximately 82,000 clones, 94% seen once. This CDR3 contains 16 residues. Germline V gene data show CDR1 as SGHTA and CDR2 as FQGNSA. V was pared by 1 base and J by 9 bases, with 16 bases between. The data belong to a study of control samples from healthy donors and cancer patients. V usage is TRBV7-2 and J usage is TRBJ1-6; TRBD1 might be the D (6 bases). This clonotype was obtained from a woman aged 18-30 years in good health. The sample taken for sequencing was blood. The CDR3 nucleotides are TGTGCCAGCAGCTTAGACAGGGTAGTATCCCTTTCACCCCTCCACTTT. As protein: CASSLDRVVSLSPLHF.